This T cell receptor beta chain was identified in a study of cytomegalovirus exposure and HLA in healthy donors. Study-wide points: Under in vitro conditions, a few CMV-associated chains were confirmed as specific for CMV antigens.

Nominally healthy donors provided the samples, though records likely missed some immune exposures. To note about this clone: The antigen remains unidentified.

Use of 60 Vbeta and 13 Jbeta primers characterized the PCR. Libraries were prepared by immunoSEQ multiplex PCR; TCRdb keeps only in-frame clonotypes and omits some of them. The sample yields 80,000 to 95,000 clones, roughly 81% seen once. The CDR3 extends over 14 amino acids. V was clipped by 4 bases and J by 6 bases; unmatched bases: 8. Germline CDR1 is SGHRS and CDR2 is YFSETQ. V usage is TRBV5-1 and J usage is TRBJ2-3, with 7 bases that match TRBD1. The TCR was taken from a woman aged 18-35 years in good health and CMV-seropositive. Sequenced input: PBMCs. The CDR3 is CASSPDRVRDTQYF. Here the CDR3 DNA reads TGCGCCAGCAGCCCTGACAGGGTCCGCGATACGCAGTATTTT.